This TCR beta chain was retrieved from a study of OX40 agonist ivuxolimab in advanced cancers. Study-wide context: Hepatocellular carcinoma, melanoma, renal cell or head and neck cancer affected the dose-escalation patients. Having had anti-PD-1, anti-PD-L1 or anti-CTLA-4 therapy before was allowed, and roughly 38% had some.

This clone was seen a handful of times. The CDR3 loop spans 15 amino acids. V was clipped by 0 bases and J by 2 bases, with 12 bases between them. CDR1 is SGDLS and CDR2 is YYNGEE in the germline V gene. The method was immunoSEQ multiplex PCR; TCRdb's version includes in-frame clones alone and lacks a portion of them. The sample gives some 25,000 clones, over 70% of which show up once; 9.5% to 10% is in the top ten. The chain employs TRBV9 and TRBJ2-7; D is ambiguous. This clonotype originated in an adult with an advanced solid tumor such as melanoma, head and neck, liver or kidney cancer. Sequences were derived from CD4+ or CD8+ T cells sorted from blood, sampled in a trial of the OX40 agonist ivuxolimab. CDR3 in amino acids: CASSVGSDGAYEQYF. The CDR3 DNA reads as TGTGCCAGCAGCGTAGGATCCGACGGTGCCTACGAGCAGTACTTC.